The rows below give T cell receptor beta chains drawn from one sample of a study of a mutant IDH1 vaccine in newly diagnosed glioma. These receptors have no identified antigens. The assay was immunoSEQ multiplex PCR, and TCRdb's table has in-frame clones only and misses some. The profile shows 75,000 to 80,000 clones, around 85% of them singletons. Material: PBMCs, obtained from a glioma patient whose treatment included an IDH1 peptide vaccine. Receptors were obtained from a woman between 45 and 60 years old with glioma. The CDR3 runs from the conserved cysteine through the conserved F or W. Each record gives: clone size, V gene, J gene, D gene, CDR3 DNA, CDR3 protein. D genes are given only for firm matches. Not every row has a clone size; where given, it reads once, few, many or a size class.

size: -
V: TRBV6-1
J: TRBJ1-2
D: -
DNA: TGTGCCAGCAGTGACTGGGGACCCTATGGCTACACCTTC
CDR3: CASSDWGPYGYTF

size: -
V: TRBV29-1
J: TRBJ2-3
D: TRBD2
DNA: TGCAGCGTTGTGGCCGGACTAGCGGGATCTGTAGATACGCAGTATTTT
CDR3: CSVVAGLAGSVDTQYF

size: -
V: TRBV20-1
J: TRBJ1-2
D: -
DNA: TGCAGTGCGGCGGGGAACTATGGCTACACCTTC
CDR3: CSAAGNYGYTF

size: few
V: TRBV4-2
J: TRBJ2-7
D: TRBD2
DNA: TGTGCCAGCAGCCAAGGGACTAGCGGTACGGGAGGGGAGCAGTACTTC
CDR3: CASSQGTSGTGGEQYF

size: -
V: TRBV5-1
J: TRBJ2-7
D: TRBD1
DNA: TGCGCCAGCAGCGTTCAGACAGGGGGCTCCTACGAGCAGTACTTC
CDR3: CASSVQTGGSYEQYF

size: -
V: TRBV9
J: TRBJ2-5
D: TRBD2
DNA: TGTGCCAGCAGCTCTAGTGGGACTAGCTCAGAGACCCAGTACTTC
CDR3: CASSSSGTSSETQYF

size: -
V: TRBV10-3
J: TRBJ1-6
D: -
DNA: TGTGCCATCTCTGCCGCTAGTTCACCCCTCCACTTT
CDR3: CAISAASSPLHF

size: -
V: TRBV4-1
J: TRBJ1-4
D: -
DNA: TGCGCCAGCAGCCAAGTCAGGGGACCTGAAAAACTGTTTTTT
CDR3: CASSQVRGPEKLFF

size: few
V: TRBV4-1
J: TRBJ1-5
D: -
DNA: TGCGCCAGCAGCCAAGGGGGTCTTAGCAATCAGCCCCAGCATTTT
CDR3: CASSQGGLSNQPQHF

size: -
V: TRBV7-9
J: TRBJ2-7
D: -
DNA: TGTGCCAGCAGCTTAGCGGAGGGGTTATCCTACGAGCAGTACTTC
CDR3: CASSLAEGLSYEQYF

size: -
V: TRBV19
J: TRBJ2-4
D: -
DNA: TGTGCCAGTAGTATGGAACAGGGAAGGCTAGCCAAAAACATTCAGTACTTC
CDR3: CASSMEQGRLAKNIQYF

size: -
V: TRBV27
J: TRBJ1-1
D: TRBD1
DNA: TGTGCCAGCAGTGGGACAGCTAACACTGAAGCTTTCTTT
CDR3: CASSGTANTEAFF

size: few
V: TRBV5-8
J: TRBJ1-3
D: -
DNA: TGTGCCAGCAGCTTCGCGGCCAGCGCTGGAAACACCATATATTTT
CDR3: CASSFAASAGNTIYF

size: -
V: TRBV9
J: TRBJ2-5
D: TRBD2
DNA: TGTGCCAGCAGCAACCCGAAGGGACTAGCGGGAGGGCCTAGAGAGACCCAGTACTTC
CDR3: CASSNPKGLAGGPRETQYF

size: -
V: TRBV28
J: TRBJ1-2
D: TRBD1
DNA: TGTGCCAGCAGTTTAAGGGCAGGGGGCGATGGCTACACCTTC
CDR3: CASSLRAGGDGYTF

size: -
V: TRBV7-3
J: TRBJ2-7
D: -
DNA: TGTGCCAGCAGCCACGAGGCCGGTTACGAGCAGTACTTC
CDR3: CASSHEAGYEQYF

size: -
V: TRBV6-5
J: TRBJ2-7
D: TRBD1
DNA: TGTGCCAGCAGTTCGGACAGGTACTCCTACGAGCAGTACTTC
CDR3: CASSSDRYSYEQYF

size: -
V: TRBV28
J: TRBJ1-1
D: -
DNA: TGTGCCAGCAGTTTGTTAGGGGGAGCTGAAGCTTTCTTT
CDR3: CASSLLGGAEAFF